The clone carrying this TCR beta chain has only a few counts. Sequencing used immunoSEQ multiplex PCR; TCRdb keeps in-frame clones, though not all of them. Of about 45,000 clones listed, more than 70% are singletons. This sample is part of a study of T cell clones after liver transplantation. The TCR originated in a human patient who received a liver transplant. Some T cells may be transferred from the graft donor. Sequenced material: CD4+ T cells from blood, taken 24 months after liver transplant.

CDR3 residues: CASSLPQGLRAGETQYF. As DNA, the CDR3 is TGTGCCAGCAGCTTACCCCAGGGTTTACGTGCGGGAGAGACCCAGTACTTC. This rearrangement joins TRBV7-9 to TRBJ2-5; D is possibly TRBD1 or TRBD2 (5 bases each). The ends were cut back, 2 bases at V and 4 bases at J, with 20 bases in the middle. Per germline, CDR1 SEHNR and CDR2 FQNEAQ (reference sequence). CDR3 length equals 17 residues.